Below, 9 T cell receptor beta chains from the same sample are listed, as sequenced in a study of T cell responses to AZD1222 COVID-19 vaccine. Only in-frame clones appear in the TCRdb table, and some are missing; sequencing was by immunoSEQ multiplex PCR. The sample has some 140,000 clones, about 87% seen once. The source was peripheral blood, collected on day 0 of AZD1222 vaccination. The receptors stem from an adult in good health.

The chain carries TRBV29-1 and TRBJ2-7; TRBD2 might be the D (6 bases). V lost 4 bases and J lost 4, with 11 bases in between. The CDR3 is made up of 12 amino acids. Germline V gives CDR1 SQVTM, CDR2 ANQGSEA. Here the CDR3 reads CSVVGSGYEQYF. The CDR3 DNA reads as TGCAGCGTTGTTGGTAGCGGTTACGAGCAGTACTTC.

The chain links TRBV28 to TRBJ1-2; the D is unclear. CDR3 length equals 13 residues. Germline CDR1 MDHEN, CDR2 SYDVKM. V was clipped by 3 bases and J by 5 bases, with 10 bases between them. DNA for the CDR3: TGTGCCAGCAGTTTGGGCCAGCTGTATGGCTACACCTTC. Translating gives CASSLGQLYGYTF.

V usage is TRBV4-3 and J usage is TRBJ2-3; 7 nucleotides match TRBD2. The V gene end was trimmed by 1 base and the J gene end by 4 bases; junction bases not matched to a gene: 5. The length of the CDR3 is 15 residues. The V gene's germline CDR1 is LGHNA and CDR2 YSLEER. The CDR3 loop is CASSQGAGAADTQYF. Written as DNA, the CDR3 is TGCGCCAGCAGCCAAGGGGCGGGAGCGGCAGATACGCAGTATTTT.

This clone was picked up a small number of times. J is TRBJ2-5 and V is TRBV10-3; possibly TRBD1 for D (6 bases). V dropped 4 bases and J dropped 4 bases, with 13 bases sitting between them. Germline values: CDR1 ENHRY, CDR2 SYGVKD. The CDR3 runs to 14 residues. This CDR3 reads CAISASKGGETQYF. The CDR3, as DNA: TGTGCCATCAGTGCCTCGAAAGGGGGAGAGACCCAGTACTTC.

This chain joins TRBV7-9 and TRBJ1-2; tentatively, D is TRBD1 (5 bases). The CDR3 contains 13 residues. Germline CDR1 reads SEHNR; CDR2 reads FQNEAQ (reference sequence). V lost 4 bases to trimming and J lost 6 bases, with 12 bases between them. In DNA, the CDR3 is TGTGCCAGCAGCTCCCCCAGGGAGGATGGCTACACCTTC. Translated: CASSSPREDGYTF.

The chain carries TRBV29-1 and TRBJ2-7; D unclear. CDR3 size: 12 residues. Trimming pared 2 bases from V and 2 bases from J, leaving 7 bases between. Germline V lookup: CDR1 SQVTM, CDR2 ANQGSEA. The CDR3 DNA reads as TGCAGCGTTGAACTCCCTCCCTACGAGCAGTACTTC. It is translated as CSVELPPYEQYF.

The CDR3 region is CASSPPGRYQETQYF. The CDR3 DNA reads as TGTGCCAGCAGCCCCCCAGGGCGGTACCAAGAGACCCAGTACTTC. The genes are TRBV7-9 and TRBJ2-5; D may be TRBD1 (5 bases). The V gene lost 5 bases and the J gene lost 0 bases, with 13 bases spanning the gap. The CDR3 totals 15 residues. Germline CDR1 SEHNR, CDR2 FQNEAQ (reference sequence).

CDR3 sequence: CASGLSTGWAYEQYF. The CDR3 coding sequence is TGTGCTAGTGGTTTGTCTACAGGGTGGGCCTACGAGCAGTACTTC. This rearrangement joins TRBV12-5 to TRBJ2-7, with D perhaps matching TRBD1 (6 bases). The germline V gene has CDR1 LGHNT and CDR2 FRNRAP. Trimming removed 2 bases at V and 2 bases at J, with 13 bases between. The CDR3 totals 15 residues.

The chain carries TRBV3-1 (or the pseudogene TRBV3-2) and TRBJ1-4; the D gene is possibly TRBD1 (5 bases). V gave up 4 bases and J gave up 7 bases, with 22 bases separating them. The CDR3 is made up of 17 amino acids. Germline CDR1 is LGHDT and CDR2 is YNNKEL (reference sequence). The CDR3 sequence is CASSPDSSGTAGEKLFF. The DNA for the CDR3 is TGTGCCAGCAGCCCCGATTCTTCCGGGACCGCTGGTGAAAAACTGTTTTTT.